This passage covers 6 T cell receptor beta chains from one sample sequenced in a study of T cell repertoires in cytomegalovirus infection. TCRdb re-derived calls from the reads in MiXCR, one entry per CDR3 protein. The table records approximately 550,000 distinct CDR3 sequences, approximately 16% of them present only once. The sample consisted of CD8+ T cells from PBMCs. Receptor source: a human donor in good health (CMV status not recorded). Some clones in this sample may be carry-over from other donors' samples.

This clonotype was recorded a few times. V and J are TRBV7-3 and TRBJ1-1, with 8 bases lining up with TRBD1. This CDR3 contains 13 residues. Per germline, CDR1 SGHTA and CDR2 FQGTGA. J lost 5 bases, V lost 6 bases, and 5 bases had no gene match. CDR3 sequence reads: CASRKTGETEAFF. Written as DNA, the CDR3 is TGTGCCAGCAGGAAGACAGGGGAAACTGAAGCTTTCTTT.

The chain combines TRBV2 with TRBJ1-3, with TRBD1 as a possible D gene (6 bases). This CDR3 is built from 15 residues. Germline V lookup: CDR1 SNHLY, CDR2 FYNNEI. V lost 6 bases and J lost 7, with 19 bases in between. The CDR3, as DNA: TGTGCCAGCAGGGCTTACAGGGCTGCTCTTAACACCATATATTTT. This codes for CASRAYRAALNTIYF.

Concerning this clonotype: A clone one base away is much larger, so this may be a read error. The chain combines TRBV10-3 with TRBJ2-5; D uncertain. In germline, CDR1 is ENHRY, CDR2 SYGVKD. V dropped 2 bases and J dropped 2 bases, with 15 bases sitting between them. There are 16 residues in the CDR3. CDR3 in amino acids: CAISEARADPQETQYF. The CDR3 DNA follows: TGTGCCATCAGTGAGGCCCGCGCGGACCCACAAGAGACCCAGTACTTC.

At least ten counts were recorded for this clonotype. J is TRBJ1-1 and V is TRBV7-9, with D maybe TRBD1 (5 bases). The ends were cut back, 1 base at V and 1 base at J, with 10 bases in the middle. CDR3 length: 15 residues. CDR1 and CDR2 from the germline V gene are SEHNR and FQNEAQ (reference sequence). The CDR3 nucleotides read TGTGCCAGCAGCTTAGTTCCAGGGAAGAACACTGAAGCTTTCTTT. This encodes CASSLVPGKNTEAFF.

This clonotype has only a few counts. The gene calls are TRBV4-1 and TRBJ1-2; D unclear. Trimming stripped 3 bases from V and 2 bases from J, with 10 bases between. The CDR3 is 14 residues long. The germline gives CDR1 MGHRA, CDR2 YSYEKL. The CDR3 region is CASSHPTRNYGYTF. As DNA, the CDR3 is TGCGCCAGCAGCCATCCAACACGAAACTATGGCTACACCTTC.

The V and J genes are TRBV7-9 and TRBJ2-1; D not resolved. CDR1 and CDR2 (germline): SEHNR, FQNEAQ (reference sequence). The CDR3 sequence is 11 residues long. Trimming stripped 7 bases from V and 6 bases from J, with 7 bases between. The CDR3 DNA sequence: TGTGCCAGCAAAAGAGTCAATGAGCAGTTCTTC. Residues: CASKRVNEQFF.